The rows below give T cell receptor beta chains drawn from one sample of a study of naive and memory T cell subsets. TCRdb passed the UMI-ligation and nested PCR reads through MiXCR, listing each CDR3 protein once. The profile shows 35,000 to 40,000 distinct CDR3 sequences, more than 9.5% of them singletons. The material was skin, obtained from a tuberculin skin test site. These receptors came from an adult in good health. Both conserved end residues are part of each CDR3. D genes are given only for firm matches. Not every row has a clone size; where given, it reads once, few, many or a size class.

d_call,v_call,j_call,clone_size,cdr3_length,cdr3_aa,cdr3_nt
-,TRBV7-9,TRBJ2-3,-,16,CASSPPGQGSTDTQYF,TGTGCCAGCAGCCCCCCGGGGCAAGGAAGCACAGATACGCAGTATTTT
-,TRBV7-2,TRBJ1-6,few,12,CASSLAASPLHF,TGTGCCAGCAGCTTAGCTGCTTCACCCCTCCACTTT
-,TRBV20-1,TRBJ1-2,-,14,CSAMGPEANYGYTF,TGCAGTGCTATGGGCCCGGAAGCTAACTATGGCTACACCTTC
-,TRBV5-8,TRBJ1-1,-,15,CASSEGTVANTEAFF,TGTGCCAGCAGCGAGGGGACTGTCGCGAACACTGAAGCTTTCTTT
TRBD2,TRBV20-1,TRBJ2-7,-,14,CSARRGLAGYEQYF,TGCAGTGCTAGAAGAGGTCTAGCGGGGTACGAGCAGTACTTC
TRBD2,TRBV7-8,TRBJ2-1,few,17,CASSPWTSGGTYNEQFF,TGTGCCAGCAGCCCGTGGACTAGCGGGGGTACCTACAATGAGCAGTTCTTC
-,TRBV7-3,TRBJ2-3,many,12,CASSSNWDTQYF,TGTGCCAGCAGCTCCAACTGGGATACGCAGTATTTT
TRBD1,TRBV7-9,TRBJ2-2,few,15,CASSPRDRVAGELFF,TGTGCCAGCAGCCCCCGGGACAGGGTCGCCGGGGAGCTGTTTTTT
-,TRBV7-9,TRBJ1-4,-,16,CASTHPSDDLRRKLFF,TGTGCCAGCACCCACCCGTCGGACGATCTACGGCGAAAACTGTTTTTT
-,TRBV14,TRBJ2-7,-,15,CASSDSIGISYEQYF,TGTGCCAGCAGCGATTCGATAGGGATTTCCTACGAGCAGTACTTC
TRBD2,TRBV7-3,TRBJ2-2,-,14,CASSRGGPAGELFF,TGTGCCAGCAGCCGGGGGGGGCCCGCCGGGGAGCTGTTTTTT
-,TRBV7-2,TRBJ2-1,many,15,CASSLRVLDYNEQFF,TGTGCCAGCAGCCTCAGGGTTTTGGACTACAATGAGCAGTTCTTC
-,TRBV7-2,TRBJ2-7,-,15,CASSLQGQACYEQYF,TGTGCCAGCAGCTTACAGGGGCAGGCCTGCTACGAGCAGTACTTC
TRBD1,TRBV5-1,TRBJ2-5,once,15,CASSHLGQGRETQYF,TGCGCCAGCAGCCATTTAGGACAGGGACGAGAGACCCAGTACTTC
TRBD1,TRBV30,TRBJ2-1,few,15,CAWSLGQIIYNEQFF,TGTGCCTGGAGTCTGGGACAGATTATCTACAATGAGCAGTTCTTC
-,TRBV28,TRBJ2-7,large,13,CASSLGVGYEQYF,TGTGCCAGCAGTTTAGGGGTTGGATACGAGCAGTACTTC
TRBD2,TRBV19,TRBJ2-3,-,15,CASSMVASGSNTQYF,TGTGCCAGTAGTATGGTGGCTAGCGGGAGTAATACGCAGTATTTT
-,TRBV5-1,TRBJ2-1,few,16,CASSLVGMVSYNEQFF,TGCGCCAGCAGCTTGGTTGGTATGGTCTCCTACAATGAGCAGTTCTTC
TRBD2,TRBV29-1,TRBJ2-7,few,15,CSVMTLAGGSYEQYF,TGCAGCGTTATGACCCTAGCGGGAGGCTCCTACGAGCAGTACTTC
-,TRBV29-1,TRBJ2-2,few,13,CSVELPNSGELFF,TGCAGCGTTGAATTGCCCAACTCCGGGGAGCTGTTTTTT
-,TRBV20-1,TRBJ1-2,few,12,CSARRGFDGYTF,TGCAGTGCTAGACGTGGGTTCGATGGCTACACCTTC
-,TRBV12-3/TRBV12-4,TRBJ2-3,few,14,CASSLGQLADTQYF,TGTGCCAGCAGTTTGGGGCAGCTCGCAGATACGCAGTATTTT
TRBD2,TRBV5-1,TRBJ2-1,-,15,CASSFSTSGVNEQFF,TGCGCCAGCAGCTTTTCTACTAGCGGGGTCAATGAGCAGTTCTTC
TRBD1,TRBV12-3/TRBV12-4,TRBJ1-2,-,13,CASSPGTGQGYTF,TGTGCCAGCAGTCCGGGGACAGGGCAGGGCTACACCTTC
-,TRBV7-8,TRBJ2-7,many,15,CASSLRYGGSYEQYF,TGTGCCAGCAGCTTAAGATATGGGGGTTCCTACGAGCAGTACTTC